Below are 25 T cell receptor beta chains sequenced from a single sample in a study of vaccination and CD4 T cells after COVID-19. These receptors have no known antigen. Sequencing of DNA taken from cultured CD4+ T cells relied on the Oncomine TCR Beta short-read assay. Using its own MiXCR run on the PCR reads, TCRdb lists one record per CDR3 protein. The sample holds roughly 16,000 distinct CDR3 sequences, more than 45% seen once. The treatment here: roughly 10-day PBMC culture with coronavirus spike peptide pools or control peptides (ViraFEST assay). Sequencing used CD4+ T cells from blood, cultured in vitro. These receptors came from a human donor who had recovered from COVID-19.

This clonotype has just one count. This chain connects TRBV7-2 to TRBJ1-2, with TRBD1 matching over 7 bases. The CDR3 is 14 amino acids. The germline gives CDR1 SGHTA, CDR2 FQGNSA. V lost 5 bases to trimming and J lost 4 bases; unmatched junction nucleotides: 7. Here the CDR3 reads CASSPDRQSYGYTF. The CDR3 DNA follows: TGTGCCAGCAGCCCGGACAGGCAGTCCTATGGCTACACCTTC.

V usage is TRBV7-8 and J usage is TRBJ2-7; D is possibly TRBD1 (6 bases). The germline CDR1 and CDR2 sequences are SGHVS and FQNEAQ. The CDR3 runs 14 residues. V was pared by 8 bases and J by 6 bases, with 20 bases between. The CDR3 protein is CASADPGDILEQYF. CDR3 in DNA: TGTGCCAGCGCCGATCCAGGGGACATTCTCGAGCAGTACTTC.

V and J are TRBV7-2 and TRBJ2-1; perhaps TRBD2 as D (6 bases). The germline CDR1 and CDR2 sequences are SGHTA and FQGNSA. V was cut by 0 bases and J by 2 bases, with 11 bases left in between. The CDR3 extends over 16 amino acids. CDR3 sequence reads: CASSLAAGPAYNEQFF. The DNA of the CDR3 is TGTGCCAGCAGCTTAGCGGCGGGGCCCGCCTACAATGAGCAGTTCTTC.

The chain has TRBV20-1 and TRBJ1-1; D is unclear. The length of the CDR3 is 14 residues. Trimming stripped 6 bases from V and 1 base from J, with 15 bases between. Germline assignment: CDR1 DFQATT and CDR2 SNEGSKA (reference sequence). The CDR3 region has the DNA TGCAGTGCCACAGACCCGACAAAGAACACTGAAGCTTTCTTT. Its translation: CSATDPTKNTEAFF.

The V call is TRBV7-9, the J call TRBJ1-1; perhaps TRBD1 as D (5 bases). Germline CDR1 is SEHNR and CDR2 is FQNEAQ (reference sequence). Trimming removed 6 bases at V and 5 bases at J, with 10 bases between. This CDR3 spans 12 amino acids. Written as DNA, the CDR3 is TGTGCCAGCAGTTGGGGGGGGACTGAAGCTTTCTTT. It yields the protein CASSWGGTEAFF.

This clonotype appeared a few times. This chain uses TRBV7-2 with TRBJ2-3, with TRBD2 as a possible D gene (6 bases). CDR1 is SGHTA and CDR2 is FQGNSA in the germline V gene. This CDR3 has 14 amino acids. V gave up 7 bases and J gave up 5 bases, with 16 bases separating them. The CDR3: CASIPGSFRDTQYF. In DNA form, the CDR3 reads TGTGCCAGCATCCCCGGGAGTTTCCGAGATACGCAGTATTTT.

V gene TRBV7-9 combines with J gene TRBJ1-6; D might be TRBD1 (5 bases). V dropped 2 bases and J dropped 8 bases, with 13 bases sitting between them. Germline CDR1 reads SEHNR; CDR2 reads FQNEAQ (reference sequence). This CDR3 has 15 residues. The CDR3 DNA reads as TGTGCCAGCAGCTTATGGGGGATCCCTGATTCACCCCTCCACTTT. Translated, it gives CASSLWGIPDSPLHF.

In this sample, this clonotype turned up a few times. The chain employs TRBV5-4 and TRBJ2-5; D may be TRBD1 or TRBD2 (6 bases each). Trimming removed 3 bases at V and 3 bases at J, with 12 bases between. The CDR3 consists of 14 residues. Germline V lookup: CDR1 SGHNT, CDR2 YYREEE (reference sequence). The CDR3 DNA follows: TGTGCCAGCAGCTCCCGTAGGGGGGAAGAGACCCAGTACTTC. This encodes CASSSRRGEETQYF.

This rearrangement joins TRBV18 to TRBJ2-5, with D possibly TRBD1 on 6 matching bases. V was trimmed by 5 bases and J by 7 bases, leaving 11 bases between them. Germline V CDR1 and CDR2: KGHSH, LQKENI. This CDR3 contains 12 residues. The CDR3 loop reads CASSGDTGTQYF. CDR3 coding DNA: TGTGCCAGCTCAGGGGACACCGGGACCCAGTACTTC.

This clonotype was seen a few times. V is TRBV20-1 and J is TRBJ1-6, with a possible D match to TRBD1 (5 bases). CDR1 and CDR2 from the germline V gene are DFQATT and SNEGSKA (reference sequence). The CDR3 has 15 amino acids. The V gene lost 5 bases and the J gene lost 7 bases, with 18 bases spanning the gap. Written as DNA, the CDR3 is TGCAGTGCTCAGAGTCTCGGGGCGAGGAATTCACCCCTCCACTTT. Translating it yields CSAQSLGARNSPLHF.

This sequence joins TRBV7-6 and TRBJ2-1; a weak D match, TRBD1 (5 bases). The CDR3 has 17 amino acids. Trimming shortened V by 5 bases and J by 2 bases, and 19 bases separated the two germline ends. The germline gives CDR1 SGHVS, CDR2 FNYEAQ. This chain's CDR3 is CASSPSVGLVPYNEQFF. The CDR3 DNA sequence: TGTGCCAGCAGCCCGTCCGTGGGGCTAGTTCCCTACAATGAGCAGTTCTTC.

V is TRBV7-9 and J is TRBJ1-1; D not resolved. Trimming stripped 2 bases from V and 1 base from J, with 5 bases between. Germline V lookup: CDR1 SEHNR, CDR2 FQNEAQ (reference sequence). This CDR3 spans 13 amino acids. CDR3 residues: CASSLYPNTEAFF. Here the CDR3 DNA reads TGTGCCAGCAGCTTATACCCGAACACTGAAGCTTTCTTT.

This clonotype was seen only once. V usage is TRBV5-4 and J usage is TRBJ2-5; 8 bases are shared with TRBD2. CDR1 is SGHNT, CDR2 YYREEE, per germline (reference sequence). J gave up 1 base and V 5 bases, and 7 bases lay outside the gene matches. This CDR3 is 15 amino acids long. Here the CDR3 DNA reads TGTGCCAGCAGGACCGGCGGGGGGCGCCAAGAGACCCAGTACTTC. Translating it yields CASRTGGGRQETQYF.

This clonotype was detected a few times. V gene TRBV28 combines with J gene TRBJ2-1, with 8 bases lining up with TRBD1. V lost 7 bases and J lost 4; bases outside the gene matches: 18. The CDR3 extends over 18 amino acids. Germline V gives CDR1 MDHEN, CDR2 SYDVKM. Here the CDR3 reads CASIGQTGEFWLYNEQFF. CDR3 nucleotide sequence: TGTGCCAGCATCGGTCAGACAGGGGAATTTTGGCTTTACAATGAGCAGTTCTTC.

The V call is TRBV5-8, the J call TRBJ2-3; the match to TRBD2 covers 10 bases. Germline V gives CDR1 SGHTS, CDR2 YDEGEE. With V trimmed by 4 bases and J by 3 bases, 8 bases remained unmatched. The CDR3 is 16 residues long. The CDR3 DNA reads TGTGCCAGCAGCCTCGGACTAGCGGAACAAACAGATACGCAGTATTTT. Encoded protein: CASSLGLAEQTDTQYF.

This rearrangement joins TRBV6-1 to TRBJ2-5, with no clear D. V gave up 5 bases and J gave up 0 bases, with 7 bases separating them. CDR1 and CDR2 from the germline V gene are MNHNS and SASEGT. The CDR3 covers 13 residues. CDR3 DNA: TGTGCCAGCAGTCGACATAACCAAGAGACCCAGTACTTC. Its translation is CASSRHNQETQYF.

This clonotype was seen more than once but under ten times. The rearrangement uses TRBV2 and TRBJ2-5; D perhaps matches TRBD2 (5 bases). V lost 5 bases and J lost 2, with 9 bases in between. The CDR3 covers 13 residues. Germline V gene sequence: CDR1 SNHLY, CDR2 FYNNEI. CDR3 DNA sequence: TGTGCCAGCAGTAGGGAGCGACAAGAGACCCAGTACTTC. It translates to CASSRERQETQYF. Variable domain in full (rest from reference TRBV2 and TRBJ2-5): EPEVTQTPSHQVTQMGQEVILRCVPISNHLYFYWYRQILGQKVEFLVSFYNNEISEKSEIFDDQFSVERPDGSNFTLKIRSTKLEDSAMYFCASSRERQETQYFGPGTRLLVL.

This clonotype has just one count. The rearrangement uses TRBV12-3 or TRBV12-4 and TRBJ2-7; D possibly uses TRBD1 or TRBD2 (6 bases each). The CDR3 contains 13 residues. Trimming stripped 7 bases from V and 2 bases from J, with 12 bases between. CDR3 bases: TGTGCCAGCACGCGGGACACCGCCTACGAGCAGTACTTC. Residues: CASTRDTAYEQYF.

The chain has TRBV2 and TRBJ1-2; 8 bases are shared with TRBD1. Germline CDR1 and CDR2: SNHLY and FYNNEI. The CDR3 sequence is 15 residues long. V was pared by 4 bases and J by 7 bases, with 11 bases of the junction left unmatched. The CDR3 is CASSALIQGARGYTF. The DNA of the CDR3 is TGTGCCAGCAGTGCTCTCATTCAGGGGGCCCGTGGCTACACCTTC.

This CDR3 is CSTTGSGTPPYEQYF. In DNA, the CDR3 is TGCAGTACGACGGGGAGCGGGACCCCTCCCTACGAGCAGTACTTC. This chain joins TRBV20-1 and TRBJ2-7; 7 bases line up with TRBD2. This CDR3 contains 15 residues. Germline assignment: CDR1 DFQATT and CDR2 SNEGSKA (reference sequence). The V segment lost 8 bases and the J segment 2 bases; nucleotides outside the gene matches: 15.

V gene TRBV20-1 combines with J gene TRBJ2-3; 7 bases agree with TRBD2. This CDR3 has 16 residues. The germline CDR1 and CDR2 sequences are DFQATT and SNEGSKA (reference sequence). V trimming: 2 bases; J trimming: 4 bases; junction bases outside the gene matches: 12. Here the CDR3 reads CSARKGAGAPPDTQYF. The CDR3 coding sequence is TGCAGTGCTAGAAAAGGGGCGGGAGCGCCCCCAGATACGCAGTATTTT.

In this sample, this clonotype turned up once. V and J are TRBV2 and TRBJ1-2; 10 bases are a match to TRBD1. This CDR3 spans 14 amino acids. Trimming at V came to 6 bases and at J to 4 bases, leaving 5 bases not matched to a gene. Germline values: CDR1 SNHLY, CDR2 FYNNEI. In DNA form, the CDR3 reads TGTGCCAGCAGGGGGACAGGGGCAGGCTATGGCTACACCTTC. This codes for CASRGTGAGYGYTF. Complete variable domain (other parts from reference TRBV2 and TRBJ1-2): EPEVTQTPSHQVTQMGQEVILRCVPISNHLYFYWYRQILGQKVEFLVSFYNNEISEKSEIFDDQFSVERPDGSNFTLKIRSTKLEDSAMYFCASRGTGAGYGYTFGSGTRLTVV.

The rearrangement joins TRBV5-4 to TRBJ1-2, with 8 bases matching TRBD1. With 3 bases clipped from V and 3 bases from J, the junction kept 4 bases outside the gene matches. The CDR3 runs to 14 residues. Germline CDR1 reads SGHNT; CDR2 reads YYREEE (reference sequence). CDR3 loop: CASSWATGDYGYTF. CDR3 nucleotide sequence: TGTGCCAGCAGCTGGGCGACAGGGGACTATGGCTACACCTTC. Drawing the rest from reference TRBV5-4 and TRBJ1-2, the complete variable domain is ETGVTQSPTHLIKTRGQQVTLRCSSQSGHNTVSWYQQALGQGPQFIFQYYREEENGRGNFPPRFSGLQFPNYSSELNVNALELDDSALYLCASSWATGDYGYTFGSGTRLTVV.

A few counts support this clonotype. This rearrangement joins TRBV6-5 to TRBJ1-5; D remains ambiguous. Germline CDR1 is MNHEY and CDR2 is SVGAGI. This CDR3 is 12 amino acids long. Trimming pared 0 bases from V and 7 bases from J, leaving 4 bases between. Here the CDR3 DNA reads TGTGCCAGCAGTTACTCGGCCCAGCCCCAGCATTTT. The encoded protein is CASSYSAQPQHF.

Relative to its sample, this clonotype is medium-sized (0.01 to 0.1%). The V call is TRBV10-3, the J call TRBJ2-5, with 7 positions matching TRBD2. V lost 4 bases, J lost 5 bases, and 10 bases stayed unmatched. The CDR3 sequence is 15 residues long. CDR1 and CDR2 from the germline V gene are ENHRY and SYGVKD. CDR3 nucleotide sequence: TGTGCCATCAGTGCCCTAGCGGAGGGGTCGGAGACCCAGTACTTC. Its protein is CAISALAEGSETQYF.